This T cell receptor beta chain was sequenced in a study of naive and memory T cell subsets. Four PCR rounds used nested alpha and beta constant region primers plus the SP2 primer. Blood and skin TCR RNA was reverse transcribed with alpha and beta constant primers. One entry per CDR3 protein, called by TCRdb with MiXCR from the 5' RACE reads. Of some 60,000 distinct CDR3 sequences in the sample, more than 6% were seen once. This clonotype was detected many times. Its antigen remains unknown. A UMI-containing oligonucleotide was joined by 3' ligation to the TCR cDNA template. Whole-blood samples were 2 to 3 ml of peripheral blood from healthy adult volunteers. Reverse transcription used DNase-treated unsorted total RNA, aiming for roughly 1 to 1,100 ng. The CDR3 has 14 residues. Germline loops: CDR1 DFQATT, CDR2 SNEGSKA (reference sequence). V shed 3 bases and J 4 bases; nucleotides not matched to a gene: 6.

General observations from the study: TCR transcript changes with activation or differentiation may affect this RNA method.

The sequence derives from a female donor in good health. J is TRBJ1-1 and V is TRBV20-1; 9 nucleotides align to TRBD1. CDR3 loop: CSARDRGKVTEAFF. Here the CDR3 DNA reads TGCAGTGCTAGGGACAGGGGTAAGGTCACTGAAGCTTTCTTT.